Here is one TCR beta chain with its context. Its antigen remains unknown. Method: immunoSEQ multiplex PCR; TCRdb's copy keeps in-frame clones and lacks some. The data contain tens of thousands of clones, 82% of them singletons. This entry is derived from a study of neoadjuvant nivolumab and ipilimumab in lung cancer. General observations from the study: TCR richness and clonality were higher in tumors than adjacent uninvolved lung.

V was clipped by 5 bases and J by 6 bases; unmatched bases: 13. This CDR3 is built from 15 residues. Germline CDR1 SGHTA, CDR2 FQGNSA. The specimen comprised peripheral blood, sampled before neoadjuvant nivolumab, alone or with ipilimumab. The V and J genes are TRBV7-2 and TRBJ2-7; TRBD2 matches at 7 bases. The TCR originated in an adult with non-small cell lung cancer. The CDR3 DNA follows: TGTGCCAGCAGCCGCGACGGGACTACCCTCATCGAGCAGTACTTC. Protein: CASSRDGTTLIEQYF.